This T cell receptor (beta chain) came from a study of T cell repertoires in ileal Crohn's disease. Study findings and constraints: Endoscopic recurrence occurred in every patient whose clonality exceeded 26.8%. Compared with non-smokers, active smokers at surgery showed more clonal expansions.

The assay was immunoSEQ multiplex PCR, and TCRdb's table has in-frame clones only and misses some. There are 3,500 to 5,000 clones in the sample; around four fifths occur only once, and around 12% lies in the top ten. Per the germline V gene, CDR1 is SEHNR and CDR2 is FQNEAQ (reference sequence). Deletions cut 0 bases from V and 7 bases from J, with 12 bases between. The CDR3 spans 14 residues. Notes on this clone: Antigen specificity is unknown.

Indicated time point: neoterminal ileum biopsy at postoperative endoscopy, about 6 months after surgery. The source is an adult with Crohn's disease. The chain has TRBV7-9 and TRBJ1-2; perhaps TRBD1 as D (5 bases). The sequencing sample was made of ileal tissue. The CDR3 is CASSLAGGTGGYTF. CDR3 nucleotides: TGTGCCAGCAGCTTAGCGGGAGGGACGGGTGGCTACACCTTC.